This T cell receptor beta chain stems from a study of T cell changes during pregnancy in multiple sclerosis (dated by TCRdb to between 2018 and 2021). Study-level background: The study examined how the T cell repertoire changed over the course of pregnancy in women with multiple sclerosis.

The library came from the immunoSEQ multiplex PCR assay. What TCRdb holds here is the immuneACCESS table cut down to in-frame rearrangements. Part of the clones is not present; checked against another copy, under half of the missing clones reflect an unresolved V gene, and the others are unexplained. For this sample there are roughly 120,000 clones; around 93% appear just once. The leading ten clones occupy 6.2% of the sample. On this clone itself: It lacks a known antigen. No much larger clone is present one base from it, and per-base qualities are unavailable.

For CDR1 and CDR2, the germline V gene lists SNHLY and FYNNEI. V is cut back by 4 bases and J by 3 bases, with 5 bases in the junction unmatched. The CDR3 contains 14 residues, cysteine and phenylalanine counted. The retained sequence is limited to the CDR3, 42 bases, with the frame set at the first base. This sample comprised peripheral blood, obtained before pregnancy. The source of this sequence is a female donor with multiple sclerosis, enrolled in a pregnancy study. Recombination linked TRBV2 to TRBJ2-7; TRBD1 aligns with 8 central bases. CDR3 loop: CASSVSGGYYEQYF. The DNA is as follows: TGTGCCAGCAGTGTGTCAGGGGGCTACTACGAGCAGTACTTC.